Each of the 6 T cell receptor beta chains below was sequenced from the same sample in a study of vaccination effects on CD4 cells after COVID-19. Prior to sequencing, the ViraFEST assay stimulated PBMC with viral peptide pools, which expanded the antigen-specific CD4+ T cells. CD4+ T cell isolation took place after about nine days of culture. PCR showed that the person got SARS-CoV-2 infection at some point between March and December 2020. The table came from immunoSEQ multiplex PCR; TCRdb's copy has only in-frame clones and leaves some out. The sample includes some 56,000 clones, 76% seen only once; the top ten take about 5.4%. No cognate antigen is known for these TCRs. Sequenced material: CD4+ T cells from PBMCs cultured with HIV peptides, taken before COVID-19 vaccination. Subset of the sample: HIV-1 Nef peptide pool negative control/reference culture. Every receptor here comes from a human donor who had a prior SARS-CoV-2 infection.

The chain couples TRBV2 to TRBJ2-3; 9 nucleotides align to TRBD2. CDR3 length equals 14 residues. The trim removed 8 bases at V and 6 bases at J, leaving 9 bases unmatched. Germline-derived CDR1 and CDR2 are SNHLY and FYNNEI. The CDR3 sequence: CASVLAGFGDTQYF. Here the CDR3 DNA reads TGTGCCAGCGTCCTAGCGGGATTTGGGGATACGCAGTATTTT.

The chain has TRBV12-3 or TRBV12-4 and TRBJ2-7; tentative D call: TRBD1 (6 bases). The germline V and J ends were trimmed by 6 bases and 12 bases, with 21 bases remaining between them. CDR3 length equals 13 residues. The CDR3 coding sequence is TGTGCCAGCAGCCTGGACAGATTCGCAGAGGTGTACTTC. Translating gives CASSLDRFAEVYF.

V gene TRBV12-3 or TRBV12-4 combines with J gene TRBJ2-3, with D unresolved. V lost 6 bases, J lost 6 bases, and 7 bases lay in between. This CDR3 is 11 amino acids long. In DNA, the CDR3 is TGTGCCAGCAGAAAGACTGATACGCAGTATTTT. Its translation is CASRKTDTQYF.

This rearrangement joins TRBV2 to TRBJ2-5; TRBD2 agrees at 9 bases. The CDR3 is 14 residues long. The ends lost 11 bases at V and 5 bases at J; junction bases unmatched: 12. CDR1 is SNHLY, CDR2 FYNNEI, per germline. CDR3 region: CASRVLAGAETQYF. The CDR3 DNA sequence: TGTGCCTCTAGGGTCTTAGCGGGGGCGGAGACCCAGTACTTC.

This chain uses TRBV18 with TRBJ2-5; D is ambiguous. The CDR3 runs 15 residues. V was trimmed by 3 bases and J by 2 bases, leaving 13 bases between them. The V gene's germline CDR1 is KGHSH and CDR2 LQKENI. The CDR3 sequence: CASSPRWEEQETQYF. In DNA, the CDR3 is TGTGCCAGCTCACCCCGGTGGGAAGAACAAGAGACCCAGTACTTC. Using reference TRBV18 and TRBJ2-5 for the parts outside the CDR3, the full variable domain is NAGVMQNPRHLVRRRGQEARLRCSPMKGHSHVYWYRQLPEEGLKFMVYLQKENIIDESGMPKERFSAEFPKEGPSILRIQQVVRGDSAAYFCASSPRWEEQETQYFGPGTRLLVL.

This clone was recorded a few times. The chain combines TRBV7-3 with TRBJ2-3; no definite D call. The V end was cut by 2 bases, the J end by 3 bases, with 15 bases between. The germline CDR1 and CDR2 sequences are SGHTA and FQGTGA. The CDR3 totals 16 residues. The CDR3, as DNA: TGTGCCAGCAGCTTAGGTGTCACGGAGAGTACAGATACGCAGTATTTT. Translating it yields CASSLGVTESTDTQYF.